Below, one T cell receptor (beta chain) is given with its context. This CDR3 has 15 residues. Germline V lookup: CDR1 KGHSH, CDR2 LQKENI. V was pared by 1 base and J by 1 base, with 10 bases between. The data belong to a study of blood T cell repertoires in COVID-19. Overall study: PBMCs, B-cell-depleted T cells, or T cells provided the cDNA or gDNA that made up the material.

Sequenced by immunoSEQ multiplex PCR; TCRdb stores in-frame clones only, minus some. This sample has around 150,000 clones; 65% to 85% occur once, and the top ten carry 9.5% to 11%. Sequenced input: peripheral blood. The rearrangement joins TRBV18 to TRBJ1-1; maybe TRBD1 (5 bases). This TCR came from a man in his fifties or sixties with active or convalescent COVID-19. This chain's CDR3 is CASSPLAGQNTEAFF. CDR3 DNA: TGTGCCAGCTCACCACTCGCCGGACAGAACACTGAAGCTTTCTTT.